These 7 T cell receptor beta chains originate from one sample sequenced in a study of blood T cell repertoires in COVID-19. Generated by immunoSEQ multiplex PCR, the TCRdb table keeps only in-frame clones and is missing some. The sample consists of roughly 40,000 clones, 76% of them appearing once. Sequencing was carried out using peripheral blood. These receptors all stem from a man in his 70s with active or convalescent COVID-19.

This clone was detected only a few times. The rearrangement joins TRBV20-1 to TRBJ2-5; D is perhaps TRBD1 (6 bases). CDR3 length: 14 amino acids. Trimming stripped 3 bases from V and 5 bases from J, with 16 bases between. The germline V gene encodes CDR1 DFQATT and CDR2 SNEGSKA (reference sequence). The CDR3 protein is CSASVSGGRETQYF. CDR3 in DNA: TGCAGTGCTAGTGTATCTGGGGGCAGGGAGACCCAGTACTTC.

There are a few counts of this clone. V is TRBV28 and J is TRBJ1-2, with D maybe TRBD1 (6 bases). CDR1 is MDHEN, CDR2 SYDVKM, per germline. Trimming left V 6 bases short and J 4 bases short, with 12 bases between. The CDR3 is 13 residues long. The chain's CDR3 is CASRNTGFYGYTF. In DNA form, the CDR3 reads TGTGCCAGCAGAAACACAGGGTTCTATGGCTACACCTTC.

CDR3 DNA sequence: TGCAGCGTTGTACCGACAGCCTACGAGCAGTACTTC. Its protein is CSVVPTAYEQYF. This rearrangement joins TRBV29-1 to TRBJ2-7; maybe TRBD1 (5 bases). Germline loops: CDR1 SQVTM, CDR2 ANQGSEA. The V end lost 4 bases, the J end lost 2 bases, and 9 bases lay between the germline ends. There are 12 residues in the CDR3.

V usage is TRBV7-8 and J usage is TRBJ2-1; 8 bases fit TRBD2. This CDR3 is 16 amino acids long. Germline loops: CDR1 SGHVS, CDR2 FQNEAQ. Losses at the gene ends were 0 bases for V and 9 bases for J; bases not matched to a gene: 10. The CDR3 loop is CASSLAYRTSMAEQFF. Written as DNA, the CDR3 is TGTGCCAGCAGCTTAGCCTACCGGACTAGCATGGCTGAGCAGTTCTTC.

CDR3 bases: TGTGCCAGCAGCAAAGTACTGTATAGCAATCAGCCCCAGCATTTT. Its translation is CASSKVLYSNQPQHF. The chain couples TRBV21-1 to TRBJ1-5. TRBV21-1 is recorded as a pseudogene. The CDR3 loop spans 15 amino acids.

The chain employs TRBV5-4 and TRBJ1-2, with 7 bases that match TRBD1. The junction had 9 bases not matched to a gene; V was cut back by 0 bases and J by 7 bases. The CDR3 contains 15 residues. The germline gives CDR1 SGHNT, CDR2 YYREEE (reference sequence). CDR3 sequence (DNA): TGTGCCAGCAGCTTGGAGGGGGGACAGACGGGTGGCTACACCTTC. It specifies CASSLEGGQTGGYTF.

In its sample, this clone was seen a few times. V is TRBV14 and J is TRBJ1-2; D is unresolved. The CDR3 totals 15 residues. Germline CDR1 is SGHDN and CDR2 is FVKESK. V was clipped by 0 bases and J by 7 bases, with 15 bases between them. CDR3 nucleotide sequence: TGTGCCAGCAGCCAAGATGCGCAAGGGAGGGCTGGCTACACCTTC. This sequence encodes CASSQDAQGRAGYTF.